This T cell receptor beta chain came from a study of glioma-infiltrating T cells. Whole-study results and caveats: CDR3 overlap between tissue and blood was very small. Non-neoplastic patients had below-expected tissue-blood divergence, while all gliomas exceeded expectation.

Amplification of TCR alpha and beta CDR3 regions from RNA used iRepertoire nested multiplex PCR. One-step reverse transcription and amplification started from approximately 100-400 ng of tissue mRNA or PBMC total RNA. TCRdb reanalysed the multiplex PCR reads using MiXCR and keeps one entry per CDR3 protein. The sample lists about 110,000 distinct CDR3 sequences, less than 30% occurring once. A remark on this clonotype: Its specificity is unknown. The junction departs from germline at one end; a sequencing error may be responsible.

Sequencing input: glioma tissue, nonneoplastic brain tissue, or PBMCs (not recorded which). The source is a human donor with low-grade glioma or glioblastoma, undergoing nonglioma brain surgery, or in good health (not recorded which).

The CDR3 DNA follows: TGTGCCACAAGGAGTAGCTATGGATACACCTTC. Translating it yields CATRSSYGYTF. The chain uses TRBV6-6 and TRBJ1-2; D call uncertain. Germline V gene lookup returns CDR1 MNHNY and CDR2 SVGAGI (reference sequence). CDR3 length equals 11 residues.